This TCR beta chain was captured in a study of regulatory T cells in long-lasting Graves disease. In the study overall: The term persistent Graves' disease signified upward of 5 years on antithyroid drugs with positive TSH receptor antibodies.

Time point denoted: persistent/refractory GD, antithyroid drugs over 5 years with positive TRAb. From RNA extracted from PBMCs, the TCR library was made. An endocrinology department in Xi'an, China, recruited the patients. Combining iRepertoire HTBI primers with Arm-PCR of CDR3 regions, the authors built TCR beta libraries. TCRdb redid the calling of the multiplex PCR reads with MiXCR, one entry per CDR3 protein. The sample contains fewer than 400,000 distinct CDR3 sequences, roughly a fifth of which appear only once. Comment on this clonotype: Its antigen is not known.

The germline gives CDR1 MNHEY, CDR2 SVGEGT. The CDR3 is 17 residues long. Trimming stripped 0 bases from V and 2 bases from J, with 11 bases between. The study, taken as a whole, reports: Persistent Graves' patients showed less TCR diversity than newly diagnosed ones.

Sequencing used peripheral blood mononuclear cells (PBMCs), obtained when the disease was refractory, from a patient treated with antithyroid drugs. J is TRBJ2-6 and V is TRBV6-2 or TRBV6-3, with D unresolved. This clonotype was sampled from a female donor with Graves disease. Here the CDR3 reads CASSYSLREPGANVLTF. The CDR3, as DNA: TGTGCCAGCAGTTACTCCCTGCGTGAGCCTGGGGCCAACGTCCTGACTTTC.